The clone carrying this TCR beta chain has a single count. The data derive from a study of blood T cell repertoires in COVID-19. Produced via immunoSEQ multiplex PCR; TCRdb's table is partial and in-frame only. This table has hundreds of thousands of clones, 75% to 90% appearing once. Trimming cost V 11 bases and J 6 bases, with 19 bases left between them. CDR3 length: 13 amino acids. Germline-derived CDR1 and CDR2 are SNHLY and FYNNEI. The chain recombines TRBV2 with TRBJ1-2; D remains unclear. The receptor comes from a middle-aged man with acute or convalescent COVID-19. The specimen was peripheral blood. CDR3 in DNA: TGTGCCTCTACGAGCGGGCTCCTTGATGGCTACACCTTC. Protein: CASTSGLLDGYTF.